One and the same sample provided the 18 T cell receptor beta chains below, sequenced in a study of quantifying T cell responses using KT2 cells. Across the whole study: cDNA was made from DNase-treated RNA using alpha and beta constant primers.

Each cDNA got a UMI-containing oligo ligated at its 3' end. An equimolar mix of RC1.1 and RC1.2 primed the beta chain across TRBC1 and TRBC2. TCRdb itself ran the UMI-ligation and nested PCR reads through MiXCR, one entry per CDR3 protein. This sample has fewer than 40,000 distinct CDR3 sequences; under 7.5% occur once, and the top ten carry roughly 14%. Sample: PBMCs spiked with cells of the T cell clone KT2. These receptors all come from a human donor.

This clonotype occurred a few times. This chain uses TRBV14 with TRBJ1-1, with 8 nucleotides matching TRBD1. With V trimmed by 5 bases and J by 5 bases, 4 bases remained unmatched. Germline V lookup: CDR1 SGHDN, CDR2 FVKESK. CDR3 length equals 13 residues. CDR3 loop: CASSGQGNTEAFF. The CDR3 coding sequence is TGTGCCAGCAGCGGACAGGGCAATACTGAAGCTTTCTTT.

This clonotype came up a few times. The rearrangement links TRBV20-1 to TRBJ1-2, with D possibly TRBD1 on 6 matching bases. Per germline, CDR1 DFQATT and CDR2 SNEGSKA (reference sequence). V was pared by 6 bases and J by 9 bases, with 17 bases between. The CDR3 length is 12 residues. The CDR3 spells CSAQGTAARYTF. The CDR3 DNA follows: TGCAGTGCCCAGGGGACGGCAGCGCGCTACACCTTC.

This clonotype was seen at least ten times. This sequence joins TRBV6-5 and TRBJ2-2; tentative D call: TRBD2 (6 bases). This CDR3 is built from 13 residues. V gave up 8 bases and J gave up 4 bases, with 11 bases separating them. CDR1 and CDR2 from the germline V gene are MNHEY and SVGAGI. In DNA, the CDR3 is TGTGCCAGCGGCGTTAGCGGCACCGGGGAGCTGTTTTTT. Translating gives CASGVSGTGELFF.

Many counts were recorded for this clonotype. This chain connects TRBV7-9 to TRBJ2-1, with 9 positions matching TRBD2. The CDR3 has 15 amino acids. Germline V gene sequence: CDR1 SEHNR, CDR2 FQNEAQ (reference sequence). V was clipped by 5 bases and J by 7 bases; unmatched bases: 9. CDR3 residues: CASSPRTSVGNEQFF. CDR3 nucleotide sequence: TGTGCCAGCAGCCCGAGGACTAGCGTTGGGAATGAGCAGTTCTTC. The variable domain in full, completed from reference TRBV7-9 and TRBJ2-1, reads DTGVSQNPRHKITKRGQNVTFRCDPISEHNRLYWYRQTLGQGPEFLTYFQNEAQLEKSRLLSDRFSAERPKGSFSTLEIQRTEQGDSAMYLCASSPRTSVGNEQFFGPGTRLTVL.

This clonotype was seen many times. The chain carries TRBV9 and TRBJ1-4, with 11 bases aligning to TRBD1. V was clipped by 4 bases and J by 6 bases; unmatched bases: 5. Germline CDR1 and CDR2: SGDLS and YYNGEE. The CDR3 totals 15 residues. The CDR3 here is CASSPWDRGDEKLFF. The CDR3 DNA sequence: TGTGCCAGCAGCCCATGGGACAGGGGGGATGAAAAACTGTTTTTT.

V gene TRBV6-5 combines with J gene TRBJ1-1, with D unresolved. In germline, CDR1 is MNHEY, CDR2 SVGAGI. V was trimmed by 9 bases and J by 5 bases, leaving 10 bases between them. The CDR3 sequence is 11 residues long. The CDR3 sequence: CASLGWTEAFF. DNA of the CDR3: TGTGCCAGTCTAGGGTGGACTGAAGCTTTCTTT.

This clonotype was detected only a few times. J is TRBJ1-2 and V is TRBV4-2, with 9 bases matching TRBD1. CDR3 length: 20 residues. Germline assignment: CDR1 LGHNA and CDR2 YNFKEQ. The J segment lost 4 bases and the V segment lost 1 base, leaving 19 bases of the junction unmatched. The CDR3 loop is CASSQVHPPGQGEIAYGYTF. For the CDR3, the DNA is TGTGCCAGCAGCCAAGTGCACCCACCGGGACAGGGCGAGATCGCCTATGGCTACACCTTC.

This clonotype is medium-sized within its sample. This rearrangement joins TRBV20-1 to TRBJ2-1; 7 nucleotides agree with TRBD1. CDR3 length equals 12 residues. From germline, CDR1 is DFQATT and CDR2 SNEGSKA (reference sequence). J lost 8 bases, V lost 3 bases, and 4 bases had no gene match. CDR3 in DNA: TGCAGTGCTAGCGAGGGGGCATATGAGCAGTTCTTC. Its protein product is CSASEGAYEQFF.

The sample holds many counts of this clonotype. The chain is built from TRBV5-1 and TRBJ1-4; D is undetermined. V lost 1 base to trimming and J lost 4 bases, with 8 bases between them. This CDR3 has 14 amino acids. The germline V gene encodes CDR1 SGHRS and CDR2 YFSETQ. The CDR3 sequence: CASSLRGINEKLFF. CDR3 sequence (DNA): TGCGCCAGCAGCTTGCGGGGAATTAATGAAAAACTGTTTTTT.

This chain links TRBV2 with TRBJ2-7; a possible D gene is TRBD2 (5 bases). CDR3 length equals 11 residues. Trimming took off 8 bases at V and 6 bases at J, with 11 bases between the two ends. Germline assignment: CDR1 SNHLY and CDR2 FYNNEI. CDR3 DNA: TGTGCCAGCTCGGTGGGAGCCGAGCAGTACTTC. Its translation: CASSVGAEQYF. The complete variable domain, with remaining parts taken from reference TRBV2 and TRBJ2-7, reads EPEVTQTPSHQVTQMGQEVILRCVPISNHLYFYWYRQILGQKVEFLVSFYNNEISEKSEIFDDQFSVERPDGSNFTLKIRSTKLEDSAMYFCASSVGAEQYFGPGTRLTVT.

Many counts were recorded for this clonotype. V gene TRBV11-1 combines with J gene TRBJ2-7, with 7 bases lining up with TRBD2. CDR1 and CDR2 (germline): SGHAT, FQDESV (reference sequence). The V and J ends lost 5 bases and 3 bases, in that order; junction bases with no gene match: 10. The CDR3 totals 15 residues. CDR3 nucleotides: TGTGCCAGCAGCCCGAGAGGGCGGGGGTACTACGAGCAGTACTTC. It codes for CASSPRGRGYYEQYF.

This clonotype was recorded many times. V usage is TRBV20-1 and J usage is TRBJ2-7, with 7 bases aligning to TRBD2. With 4 bases clipped from V and 5 bases from J, the junction kept 17 bases outside the gene matches. The germline V gene has CDR1 DFQATT and CDR2 SNEGSKA (reference sequence). The CDR3 length is 16 residues. The DNA of the CDR3 is TGCAGTGCTACTACTTTAGAGGGCGGGAGAGCCGACGAGCAGTACTTC. As protein: CSATTLEGGRADEQYF.

This clonotype showed up many times. The genes are TRBV12-3 or TRBV12-4 and TRBJ2-7; no definite D call. V was clipped by 1 base and J by 2 bases, with 9 bases between them. The CDR3 totals 14 residues. CDR3 loop: CASSLDRATYEQYF. CDR3 coding DNA: TGTGCCAGCAGTTTAGATCGAGCGACCTACGAGCAGTACTTC.

This clonotype was counted a few times. V is TRBV29-1 and J is TRBJ2-3, with D unresolved. CDR3 length equals 14 residues. The germline V gene encodes CDR1 SQVTM and CDR2 ANQGSEA. Trimming pared 4 bases from V and 3 bases from J, leaving 14 bases between. The chain's CDR3 is CSVVPVLETDTQYF. CDR3 nucleotides: TGCAGCGTTGTCCCTGTTCTGGAGACAGATACGCAGTATTTT.

This CDR3 is CASSALSSDTQYF. For the CDR3, the DNA is TGTGCCAGCAGCGCCTTATCTTCAGATACGCAGTATTTT. The chain carries TRBV9 and TRBJ2-3; D call uncertain. The CDR3 spans 13 residues. Deletions cut 3 bases from V and 4 bases from J, with 9 bases between. The germline CDR1 and CDR2 sequences are SGDLS and YYNGEE.

This clonotype was counted only a few times. The chain employs TRBV6-5 and TRBJ1-1, with a tentative D call TRBD1 (6 bases). The V end lost 1 base, the J end lost 4 bases, and 13 bases lay between the germline ends. This CDR3 has 15 amino acids. From germline, CDR1 is MNHEY and CDR2 SVGAGI. DNA of the CDR3: TGTGCCAGCAGTTACTTTACAGGGAGGACCACTGAAGCTTTCTTT. It specifies CASSYFTGRTTEAFF.

This clonotype has a handful of counts. The chain links TRBV20-1 to TRBJ2-1, with D uncertain. Trimming took off 2 bases at V and 0 bases at J, with 11 bases between the two ends. The CDR3 loop spans 15 amino acids. Germline CDR1 DFQATT, CDR2 SNEGSKA (reference sequence). The CDR3 here is CSARTVDLSYNEQFF. The CDR3 DNA reads as TGCAGTGCTAGAACAGTTGACCTCTCCTACAATGAGCAGTTCTTC.

V gene TRBV6-1 combines with J gene TRBJ2-7, with D possibly TRBD1 on 5 matching bases. The CDR3 spans 14 residues. Per germline, CDR1 MNHNS and CDR2 SASEGT. Deletions cut 2 bases from V and 0 bases from J, with 8 bases between. The CDR3 loop is CASSERQTSYEQYF. Here the CDR3 DNA reads TGTGCCAGCAGTGAACGACAGACCTCCTACGAGCAGTACTTC.